The 20 T cell receptor beta chains given below trace back to one sample, sequenced in a study of T cells in Graves' hyperthyroidism and ophthalmopathy. The investigators amplified TCR beta CDR3 regions from RNA transcripts. First-round RT-PCR with HTBI primers amplified the TCR CDR3 region. Each CDR3 protein is one row after TCRdb ran MiXCR on the multiplex PCR reads. The table lists about 640,000 distinct CDR3 sequences, 20% to 25% of them singletons. Specimen: blood. The receptors shown here come from a man aged 25-45 years with Graves' ophthalmopathy.

This clonotype came up many times. The chain joins TRBV3-1 to TRBJ1-2; TRBD1 is a possible D gene (6 bases). CDR3 length: 15 amino acids. Germline V gene data show CDR1 as LGHDT and CDR2 as YNNKEL (reference sequence). Trimming pared 1 base from V and 4 bases from J, leaving 13 bases between. CDR3 DNA: TGTGCCAGCAGCCAAGCACAGGGTACCTTCTATGGCTACACCTTC. This sequence encodes CASSQAQGTFYGYTF. Drawing the rest from reference TRBV3-1 and TRBJ1-2, the complete variable domain is DTAVSQTPKYLVTQMGNDKSIKCEQNLGHDTMYWYKQDSKKFLKIMFSYNNKELIINETVPNRFSPKSPDKAHLNLHINSLELGDSAVYFCASSQAQGTFYGYTFGSGTRLTVV.

V and J are TRBV28 and TRBJ1-5; 9 bases agree with TRBD1. J lost 0 bases, V lost 6 bases, and 18 bases had no gene match. This CDR3 contains 20 residues. Germline CDR1 and CDR2: MDHEN and SYDVKM. Written as DNA, the CDR3 is TGTGCCAGCAGATCCGGATCCGGACAGGGGCGCCTTTATAGCAATCAGCCCCAGCATTTT. This sequence encodes CASRSGSGQGRLYSNQPQHF.

The sample holds many counts of this clonotype. The genes are TRBV7-9 and TRBJ1-1; D is unresolved. This CDR3 comprises 14 residues. CDR1 SEHNR and CDR2 FQNEAQ come from the germline V gene (reference sequence). V dropped 1 base and J dropped 3 bases, with 9 bases sitting between them. DNA for the CDR3: TGTGCCAGCAGCTTAGGGGGTTTGGACACTGAAGCTTTCTTT. It specifies CASSLGGLDTEAFF. Full variable domain (outside the CDR3, taken from reference TRBV7-9 and TRBJ1-1): DTGVSQNPRHKITKRGQNVTFRCDPISEHNRLYWYRQTLGQGPEFLTYFQNEAQLEKSRLLSDRFSAERPKGSFSTLEIQRTEQGDSAMYLCASSLGGLDTEAFFGQGTRLTVV.

This clonotype was counted between two and nine times. This chain links TRBV20-1 with TRBJ1-5; TRBD1 might be the D (5 bases). From germline, CDR1 is DFQATT and CDR2 SNEGSKA (reference sequence). Trimming removed 4 bases from V and 0 bases from J, with 10 bases in between. This CDR3 is 14 amino acids long. This CDR3 is CSAIQENSNQPQHF. The CDR3, as DNA: TGCAGTGCTATACAGGAAAATAGCAATCAGCCCCAGCATTTT.

CDR3 nucleotides: TGTGCCAGCAGAAAGGACAGGGGTGAGACCGGGGAGCTGTTTTTT. Encoded protein: CASRKDRGETGELFF. The gene calls are TRBV12-3 or TRBV12-4 and TRBJ2-2; TRBD1 agrees at 9 bases. Unmatched junction bases numbered 7, after V lost 6 bases and J lost 5 bases. This CDR3 contains 15 residues.

This chain joins TRBV6-1 and TRBJ1-4; D remains unclear. CDR1 and CDR2 from the germline V gene are MNHNS and SASEGT. This CDR3 contains 15 residues. The ends were cut back, 2 bases at V and 8 bases at J, with 15 bases in the middle. This chain's CDR3 is CASSEFEGSGEKLFF. CDR3 DNA sequence: TGTGCCAGCAGTGAATTCGAAGGGTCTGGAGAAAAACTGTTTTTT.

This clonotype came up a few times. It may be a read error: a sequence one base away is much more abundant. The chain has TRBV6-2 or TRBV6-3 and TRBJ1-1, with 10 bases lining up with TRBD1. The germline V gene has CDR1 MNHEY and CDR2 SVGEGT. This CDR3 spans 18 amino acids. CDR3 amino acids: CASSYLPGQGWKSTGAFF. CDR3 coding DNA: TGTGCCAGCAGTTACTTACCGGGACAGGGGTGGAAGAGCACTGGAGCTTTCTTT.

The chain recombines TRBV2 with TRBJ1-2; 8 nucleotides agree with TRBD1. Germline CDR1 SNHLY, CDR2 FYNNEI. J gave up 9 bases and V 9 bases, and 6 bases lay outside the gene matches. This CDR3 is built from 11 residues. The CDR3 is CASMDRESYTF. CDR3 nucleotides: TGTGCCAGTATGGACAGGGAAAGCTACACCTTC. Variable domain in full (rest from reference TRBV2 and TRBJ1-2): EPEVTQTPSHQVTQMGQEVILRCVPISNHLYFYWYRQILGQKVEFLVSFYNNEISEKSEIFDDQFSVERPDGSNFTLKIRSTKLEDSAMYFCASMDRESYTFGSGTRLTVV.

The chain employs TRBV14 and TRBJ2-1, with D hard to call. Deletions cut 0 bases from V and 10 bases from J, with 13 bases between. Germline CDR1 is SGHDN and CDR2 is FVKESK. The CDR3 consists of 14 residues. CDR3: CASSQDLRSGEQFF. CDR3 DNA: TGTGCCAGCAGCCAAGATCTGCGGTCCGGGGAGCAGTTCTTC. The variable domain in full, with the rest retrieved from reference TRBV14 and TRBJ2-1, is EAGVTQFPSHSVIEKGQTVTLRCDPISGHDNLYWYRRVMGKEIKFLLHFVKESKQDESGMPNNRFLAERTGGTYSTLKVQPAELEDSGVYFCASSQDLRSGEQFFGPGTRLTVL.

This clonotype has ten or more counts. V is TRBV7-3 and J is TRBJ2-7, with 10 bases aligning to TRBD2. The CDR3 is made up of 14 amino acids. Unmatched junction bases numbered 7, after V lost 5 bases and J lost 6 bases. Germline CDR1 SGHTA, CDR2 FQGTGA. The CDR3 coding sequence is TGTGCCAGCAGCCCTAGCGGGAGTTCGGGCGAGCAGTACTTC. This gives the protein CASSPSGSSGEQYF.

The J gene is TRBJ1-4, the V gene TRBV28; D gene uncertain. Germline CDR1 and CDR2: MDHEN and SYDVKM. The CDR3 has 15 residues. Trimming pared 3 bases from V and 6 bases from J, leaving 14 bases between. The CDR3 reads CASSLLRNGDEKLFF. DNA of the CDR3: TGTGCCAGCAGTTTGTTGCGGAATGGGGATGAAAAACTGTTTTTT.

This clonotype appeared a few times. The chain joins TRBV6-1 to TRBJ1-2; 7 positions agree with TRBD1. CDR3 length: 14 amino acids. V lost 4 bases, J lost 5 bases, and 7 bases stayed unmatched. The germline gives CDR1 MNHNS, CDR2 SASEGT. The CDR3 sequence: CASSGGQPPYGYTF. The CDR3 DNA reads TGTGCCAGCAGTGGGGGACAGCCTCCTTATGGCTACACCTTC.

This clonotype was picked up a small number of times. The chain has TRBV6-1 and TRBJ1-5; D is perhaps TRBD1 (6 bases). This CDR3 region has 16 residues. From germline, CDR1 is MNHNS and CDR2 SASEGT. The V gene lost 5 bases and the J gene lost 6 bases, with 20 bases spanning the gap. The CDR3, as DNA: TGTGCCAGCAGTTCCGGATGGCAGGGGTACATTCAGCCCCAGCATTTT. Translation gives CASSSGWQGYIQPQHF.

This clonotype was seen many times. This sequence joins TRBV6-2 or TRBV6-3 and TRBJ2-3; no clear D gene. With 2 bases removed from V and 2 bases from J, the gap between germline ends came to 14 bases. The CDR3 spans 16 residues. Germline CDR1 reads MNHEY; CDR2 reads SVGEGT. The CDR3: CASSYVVGRLTDTQYF. The CDR3 DNA reads TGTGCCAGCAGTTACGTGGTAGGACGTCTCACAGATACGCAGTATTTT.

Regarding this clonotype: It may be a read error: a sequence one base away is much more abundant. The chain carries TRBV28 and TRBJ2-7, with D tentatively TRBD1 (6 bases). CDR1 is MDHEN and CDR2 is SYDVKM in the germline V gene. The CDR3 contains 14 residues. In DNA form, the CDR3 reads TGTGCCAGCAGTTTATCTGGACAGACTTACGTGCAGTACTTC. This gives the protein CASSLSGQTYVQYF.

This clonotype has a count of ten or more. The V gene is TRBV20-1, the J gene TRBJ2-7; 10 bases agree with TRBD2. V lost 2 bases, J lost 0 bases, and 7 bases stayed unmatched. CDR3 length: 16 residues. CDR1 is DFQATT and CDR2 is SNEGSKA in the germline V gene (reference sequence). The CDR3 sequence is CSARWGLALSSYEQYF. CDR3 nucleotides: TGCAGTGCTAGATGGGGACTAGCGTTGAGCTCCTACGAGCAGTACTTC.

The rearrangement links TRBV6-1 to TRBJ2-7; 12 bases are a match to TRBD1. The CDR3 runs to 13 residues. With V trimmed by 8 bases and J by 3 bases, 2 bases remained unmatched. CDR1 and CDR2 (germline): MNHNS, SASEGT. CDR3 coding DNA: TGTGCCAGCCGGGACAGGGGGCTCTACGAGCAGTACTTC. Its translation: CASRDRGLYEQYF.

J is TRBJ2-1 and V is TRBV7-2; 7 bases match TRBD1. The CDR3 contains 12 residues. Trimming took 5 bases from V and 7 from J; bases not matched to a gene: 2. Germline V gene lookup returns CDR1 SGHTA and CDR2 FQGNSA. In nucleotides, the CDR3 is TGTGCCAGCAGCGACAGGGAGAATGAGCAGTTCTTC. This gives the protein CASSDRENEQFF.

This clonotype came up many times. The chain combines TRBV3-1 with TRBJ2-5; 7 bases map to TRBD1. This CDR3 is 12 amino acids long. The V gene's germline CDR1 is LGHDT and CDR2 YNNKEL (reference sequence). Germline trimming cut 4 bases from V and 9 bases from J; bases unmatched to any gene: 5. The CDR3 DNA is TGTGCCAGCAGCCGGAAAGACAGGGCCCAGTACTTC. Encoded protein: CASSRKDRAQYF.

This clonotype appeared a few times. V and J are TRBV2 and TRBJ1-5, with D perhaps matching TRBD1 (6 bases). In germline, CDR1 is SNHLY, CDR2 FYNNEI. The CDR3 contains 15 residues. The ends were cut back, 4 bases at V and 5 bases at J, with 15 bases in the middle. The CDR3 region is CASSGGGAEDQPQHF. The DNA for the CDR3 is TGTGCCAGCAGTGGTGGGGGGGCAGAAGATCAGCCCCAGCATTTT.